Included here is one T cell receptor beta chain sequence, with context. The source of the sample is a study of lymphopenia after photon versus proton radiotherapy. Here immunoSEQ multiplex PCR was the method, and the copy in TCRdb shows in-frame clones only, minus some. In the table there are tens of thousands of clones, roughly 84% of which are singletons. The receptor was isolated from a man between 60 and 70 years old with pancreatic cancer. This material consisted of peripheral blood, taken from a patient treated with proton-based radiotherapy.

CDR3 sequence: CASSYYQINEKLFF. In DNA, the CDR3 is TGTGCCAGCAGTTACTATCAGATTAATGAAAAACTGTTTTTT. The chain couples TRBV6-5 to TRBJ1-4; D not resolved. CDR1 is MNHEY and CDR2 is SVGAGI in the germline V gene. Deletions cut 1 base from V and 4 bases from J, with 7 bases between. The CDR3 totals 14 residues.